This T cell receptor (beta chain) is from a study of T cell responses to AZD1222 COVID-19 vaccine. CDR1 is LGHNA, CDR2 YNFKEQ, per germline. This CDR3 has 17 residues. Trimming removed 0 bases from V and 2 bases from J; junction bases left unmatched: 8. Produced via immunoSEQ multiplex PCR; TCRdb's table is partial and in-frame only. The sample holds 75,000 to 100,000 clones, 90% to 95% seen once. V and J are TRBV4-2 and TRBJ2-3, with 7 nucleotides matching TRBD2. Source: peripheral blood, taken on day 0 of AZD1222 vaccination. This clonotype originated in an adult in good health. This CDR3 reads CASSQEIGRELTDTQYF. CDR3 coding DNA: TGTGCCAGCAGCCAAGAAATAGGGAGGGAGCTCACAGATACGCAGTATTTT.